The 11 T cell receptor beta chains given below trace back to one sample, sequenced in a study of OX40 agonist ivuxolimab in advanced cancers. Some clones are missing from TCRdb's copy, which holds only in-frame ones; the method was immunoSEQ multiplex PCR. The sample shows about 63,000 clones, about 77% of them seen only once. The sequenced sample was CD4+ or CD8+ T cells sorted from blood, obtained in a trial of the OX40 agonist ivuxolimab. Receptors originate from an adult with an advanced solid tumor such as melanoma, head and neck, liver or kidney cancer.

The gene calls are TRBV30 and TRBJ1-1; 7 bases are shared with TRBD1. V dropped 0 bases and J dropped 5; count of bases not matched to a gene: 3. The CDR3 extends over 13 amino acids. The germline gives CDR1 GTSNPN, CDR2 SVGIG (reference sequence). CDR3 region: CAWSVDRETEAFF. The CDR3, as DNA: TGTGCCTGGAGTGTCGACAGGGAGACTGAAGCTTTCTTT.

As concerns this clone: Distinct nucleotide sequences in the sample also encode this CDR3. The gene calls are TRBV19 and TRBJ2-3; D gene ambiguous. Germline CDR1 and CDR2: LNHDA and SQIVND (reference sequence). The CDR3 runs to 12 residues. Trimming pared 3 bases from V and 6 bases from J, leaving 7 bases between. The chain's CDR3 is CASSIGRDTQYF. CDR3 DNA sequence: TGTGCCAGTAGTATTGGTCGGGATACGCAGTATTTT.

The CDR3 protein is CASRGTGGFSQPQHF. In nucleotides, the CDR3 is TGTGCCAGCAGGGGGACAGGGGGGTTTTCTCAGCCCCAGCATTTT. This rearrangement joins TRBV2 to TRBJ1-5, with TRBD1 matching 11 bases. This CDR3 has 15 residues. V dropped 6 bases and J dropped 6; count of bases not matched to a gene: 7. The germline V gene has CDR1 SNHLY and CDR2 FYNNEI.

The chain joins TRBV7-9 to TRBJ1-4; D is unresolved. The CDR3 has 14 amino acids. Germline CDR1 reads SEHNR; CDR2 reads FQNEAQ (reference sequence). V was pared by 2 bases and J by 8 bases, with 12 bases between. The CDR3 bases are TGTGCCAGCAGCTTATCTCGGGTTTCGGAAAAACTGTTTTTT. Encoded protein: CASSLSRVSEKLFF.

Concerning this clone: A read error may produce the germline difference seen at one junction end. The genes are TRBV30 and TRBJ1-5; D is ambiguous. Germline CDR1 is GTSNPN and CDR2 is SVGIG (reference sequence). The CDR3 spans 13 residues. The CDR3 DNA follows: TGTACCTGGAGACAAGAGAGCAATCAGCCCCAGCATTTT. This encodes CTWRQESNQPQHF.

The chain has TRBV5-1 and TRBJ1-2; D call uncertain. The CDR3 is made up of 14 amino acids. The germline V gene has CDR1 SGHRS and CDR2 YFSETQ. V was cut by 4 bases and J by 0 bases, with 10 bases left in between. CDR3 sequence: CASSPGPTNYGYTF. In nucleotides, the CDR3 is TGCGCCAGCAGCCCCGGGCCTACTAACTATGGCTACACCTTC.

The V gene is TRBV28, the J gene TRBJ1-5; D unresolved. The CDR3 consists of 16 residues. CDR1 and CDR2 from the germline V gene are MDHEN and SYDVKM. Trimming removed 6 bases from V and 2 bases from J, with 17 bases in between. The CDR3 DNA follows: TGTGCCAGCAGCCCCGGGAGGAAGGGAGGCAATCAGCCCCAGCATTTT. Its translation is CASSPGRKGGNQPQHF.

The rearrangement links TRBV6-5 to TRBJ1-1; TRBD1 agrees at 7 bases. V was clipped by 6 bases and J by 9 bases; unmatched bases: 13. Germline CDR1 reads MNHEY; CDR2 reads SVGAGI. This CDR3 has 14 amino acids. Here the CDR3 reads CASRSGGGDLQAFF. The DNA for the CDR3 is TGTGCCAGCAGATCAGGGGGTGGGGACCTTCAAGCTTTCTTT.

This clone showed up just once. The chain joins TRBV6-5 to TRBJ2-6, with D hard to call. The CDR3 has 14 amino acids. Trimming took 6 bases from V and 3 from J, leaving 9 bases between them. Germline V gene sequence: CDR1 MNHEY, CDR2 SVGAGI. The CDR3: CASSLLGGANVLTF. In DNA form, the CDR3 reads TGTGCCAGCAGCCTACTCGGTGGGGCCAACGTCCTGACTTTC.

The J gene is TRBJ1-2, the V gene TRBV7-8; possibly TRBD1 for D (6 bases). In germline, CDR1 is SGHVS, CDR2 FQNEAQ. Trimming removed 4 bases at V and 6 bases at J, with 24 bases between. The CDR3 contains 17 residues. The CDR3 loop reads CASSSGSTGLTGDGYTF. DNA for the CDR3: TGTGCCAGCAGCTCAGGAAGTACAGGGTTGACGGGCGATGGCTACACCTTC.

Worth noting for this clone: An end of the junction differs from the germline gene, which may be a read error. The chain carries TRBV20-1 and TRBJ2-1; 8 bases are shared with TRBD2. Germline V gene lookup returns CDR1 DFQATT and CDR2 SNEGSKA (reference sequence). The CDR3 has 10 amino acids. CDR3 sequence reads: CSAGSGTDVF. In DNA form, the CDR3 reads TGCAGTGCGGGTAGCGGGACGGACGTCTTC.